The TCR beta chain under discussion was sequenced for a study of shared clonotypes between healthy human individuals. Study overall: Each donor's CD8 memory used one plate, CD8 naive two, each CD4 subset three.

Points on this clone: Its antigen is unidentified.

In replicate PCRs of sorted subsets, approximately 210 ng DNA, approximately 32,000 T cell genomes, was used. This table comes from immunoSEQ multiplex PCR, and its TCRdb copy is limited to in-frame clones, with some not included. The table has some 580,000 clones, about 98% seen once. CD8 cells regarded as naive lacked CD45RO, were positively chosen for CCR7, and omitted terminally differentiated effector memory CD45RA+ cells. Study-wide results and caveats: Generation probabilities were higher for clonotypes shared across all four sorted-subset donors than for unshared ones.

The sample consisted of naive CD8+ T cells sorted from blood. This TCR derives from a man aged 30 to 45 in good health.

The CDR3, as DNA: TGCGCCAGCAGCAGAGGGATAGCGGGAGGACCTCACACCGGGGAGCTGTTTTTT. Amino acid sequence: CASSRGIAGGPHTGELFF. V gene TRBV5-1 combines with J gene TRBJ2-2, with TRBD2 matching 10 bases. This CDR3 is 18 amino acids long. Germline CDR1 and CDR2: SGHRS and YFSETQ. V trimming: 4 bases; J trimming: 3 bases; junction bases outside the gene matches: 12. The whole variable domain, filled in from reference TRBV5-1 and TRBJ2-2, reads KAGVTQTPRYLIKTRGQQVTLSCSPISGHRSVSWYQQTPGQGLQFLFEYFSETQRNKGNFPGRFSGRQFSNSRSEMNVSTLELGDSALYLCASSRGIAGGPHTGELFFGEGSRLTVL.